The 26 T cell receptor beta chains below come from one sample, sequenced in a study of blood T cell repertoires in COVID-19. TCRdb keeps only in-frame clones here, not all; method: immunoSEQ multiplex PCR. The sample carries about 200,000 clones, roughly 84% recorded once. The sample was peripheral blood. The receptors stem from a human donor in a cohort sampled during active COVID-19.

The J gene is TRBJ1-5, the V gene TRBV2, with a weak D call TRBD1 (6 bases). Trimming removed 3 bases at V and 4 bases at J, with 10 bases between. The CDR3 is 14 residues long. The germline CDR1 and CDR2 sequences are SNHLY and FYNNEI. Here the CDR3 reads CASSEGGANQPQHF. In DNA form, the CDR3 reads TGTGCCAGCAGTGAGGGGGGGGCAAATCAGCCCCAGCATTTT.

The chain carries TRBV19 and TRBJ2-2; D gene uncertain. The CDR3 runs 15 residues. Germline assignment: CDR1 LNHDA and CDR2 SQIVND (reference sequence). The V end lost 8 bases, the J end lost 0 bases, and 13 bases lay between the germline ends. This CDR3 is CASSYPNANTGELFF. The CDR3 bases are TGTGCCAGTTCCTATCCTAACGCGAACACCGGGGAGCTGTTTTTT.

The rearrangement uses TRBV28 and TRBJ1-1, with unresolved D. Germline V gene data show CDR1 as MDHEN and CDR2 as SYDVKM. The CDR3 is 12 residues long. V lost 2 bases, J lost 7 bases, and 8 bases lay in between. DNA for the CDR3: TGTGCCAGCAGTTTACCCACAGATGAAGCTTTCTTT. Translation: CASSLPTDEAFF.

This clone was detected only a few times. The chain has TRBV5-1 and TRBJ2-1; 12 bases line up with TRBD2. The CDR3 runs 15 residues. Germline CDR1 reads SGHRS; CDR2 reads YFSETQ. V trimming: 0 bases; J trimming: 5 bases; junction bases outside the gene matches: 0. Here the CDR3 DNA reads TGCGCCAGCAGCTTGGGACTAGCGGGGGACAATGAGCAGTTCTTC. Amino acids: CASSLGLAGDNEQFF.

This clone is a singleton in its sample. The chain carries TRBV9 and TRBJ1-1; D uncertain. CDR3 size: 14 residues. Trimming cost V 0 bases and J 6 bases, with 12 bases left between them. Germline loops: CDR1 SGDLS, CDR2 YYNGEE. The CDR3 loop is CASSVVRWSSEAFF. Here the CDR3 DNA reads TGTGCCAGCAGCGTAGTCAGATGGTCATCTGAAGCTTTCTTT.

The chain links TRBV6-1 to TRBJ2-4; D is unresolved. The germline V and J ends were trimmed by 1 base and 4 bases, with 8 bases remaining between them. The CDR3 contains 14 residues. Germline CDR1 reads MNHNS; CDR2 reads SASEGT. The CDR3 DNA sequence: TGTGCCAGCAGTGAAGTCCGCGAGAAAAACATTCAGTACTTC. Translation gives CASSEVREKNIQYF.

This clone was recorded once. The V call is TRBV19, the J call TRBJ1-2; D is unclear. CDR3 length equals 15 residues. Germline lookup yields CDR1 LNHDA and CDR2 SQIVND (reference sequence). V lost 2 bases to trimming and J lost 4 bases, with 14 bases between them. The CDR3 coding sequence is TGTGCCAGTAGTATATTAGGACTCCTCGGCTATGGCTACACCTTC. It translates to CASSILGLLGYGYTF.

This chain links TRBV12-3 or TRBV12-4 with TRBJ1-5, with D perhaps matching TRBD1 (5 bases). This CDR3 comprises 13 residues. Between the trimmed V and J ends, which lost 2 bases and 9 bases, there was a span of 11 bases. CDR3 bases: TGTGCCAGCAGTTTATCCAGGGACTCGCCCCAGCATTTT. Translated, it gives CASSLSRDSPQHF.

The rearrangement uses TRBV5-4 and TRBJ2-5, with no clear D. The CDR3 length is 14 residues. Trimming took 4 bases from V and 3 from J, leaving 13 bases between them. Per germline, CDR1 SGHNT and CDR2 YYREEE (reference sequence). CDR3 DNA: TGTGCCAGCAGCCCCCCAGGTGCCGAAGAGACCCAGTACTTC. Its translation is CASSPPGAEETQYF.

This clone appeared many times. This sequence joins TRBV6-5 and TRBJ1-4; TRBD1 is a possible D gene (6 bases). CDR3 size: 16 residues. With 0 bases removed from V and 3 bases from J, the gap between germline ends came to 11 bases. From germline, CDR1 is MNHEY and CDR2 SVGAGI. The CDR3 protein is CASSYSRTVSNEKLFF. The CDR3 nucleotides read TGTGCCAGCAGTTACTCAAGGACAGTCTCTAATGAAAAACTGTTTTTT.

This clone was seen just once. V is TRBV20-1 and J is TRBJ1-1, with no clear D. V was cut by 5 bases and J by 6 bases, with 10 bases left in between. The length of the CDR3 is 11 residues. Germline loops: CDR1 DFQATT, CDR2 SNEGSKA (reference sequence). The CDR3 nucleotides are TGCAGTGCTCCGGTCATCGCTGAAGCTTTCTTT. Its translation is CSAPVIAEAFF.

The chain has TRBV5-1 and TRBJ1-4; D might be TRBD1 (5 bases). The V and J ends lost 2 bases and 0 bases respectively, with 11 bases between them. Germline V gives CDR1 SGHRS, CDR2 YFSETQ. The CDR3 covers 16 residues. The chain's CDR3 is CASSLVGGTTNEKLFF. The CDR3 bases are TGCGCCAGCAGCTTAGTCGGGGGGACAACTAATGAAAAACTGTTTTTT.

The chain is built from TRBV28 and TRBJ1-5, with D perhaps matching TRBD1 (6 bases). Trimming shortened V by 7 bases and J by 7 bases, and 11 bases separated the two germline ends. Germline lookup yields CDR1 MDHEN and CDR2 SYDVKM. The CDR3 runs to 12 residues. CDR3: CASTTGSQPQHF. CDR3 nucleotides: TGTGCCAGCACAACAGGGTCCCAGCCCCAGCATTTT.

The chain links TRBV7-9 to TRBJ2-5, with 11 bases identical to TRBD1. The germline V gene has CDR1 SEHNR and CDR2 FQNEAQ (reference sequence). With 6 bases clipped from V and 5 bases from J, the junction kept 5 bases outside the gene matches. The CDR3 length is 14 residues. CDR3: CASSRTGGAETQYF. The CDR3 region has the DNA TGTGCCAGCAGTCGGACAGGGGGCGCGGAGACCCAGTACTTC.

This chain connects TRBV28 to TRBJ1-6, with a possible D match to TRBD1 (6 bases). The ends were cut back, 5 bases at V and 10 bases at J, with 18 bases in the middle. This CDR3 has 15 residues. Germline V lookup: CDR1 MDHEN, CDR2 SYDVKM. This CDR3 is CASSPPRGGHSPLHF. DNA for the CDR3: TGTGCCAGCAGTCCCCCAAGAGGGGGACACTCACCCCTCCACTTT.

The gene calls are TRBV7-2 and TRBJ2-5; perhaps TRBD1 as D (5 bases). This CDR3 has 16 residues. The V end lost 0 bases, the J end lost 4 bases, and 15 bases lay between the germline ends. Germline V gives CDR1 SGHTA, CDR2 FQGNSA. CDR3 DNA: TGTGCCAGCAGCTTAGCGCCGGACATTAGGATAGAGACCCAGTACTTC. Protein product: CASSLAPDIRIETQYF.

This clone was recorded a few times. CDR3 amino acids: CASSFGTSNYGYTF. The CDR3 DNA sequence: TGCGCCAGCAGCTTCGGGACATCTAACTATGGCTACACCTTC. The chain recombines TRBV5-1 with TRBJ1-2, with D maybe TRBD1 (6 bases). Trimming pared 2 bases from V and 0 bases from J, leaving 8 bases between. CDR3 length equals 14 residues. The germline CDR1 and CDR2 sequences are SGHRS and YFSETQ.

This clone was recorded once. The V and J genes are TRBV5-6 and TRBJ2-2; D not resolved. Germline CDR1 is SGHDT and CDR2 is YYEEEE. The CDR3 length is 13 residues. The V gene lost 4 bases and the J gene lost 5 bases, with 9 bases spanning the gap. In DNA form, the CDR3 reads TGTGCCAGCAGCCCGCCAACTACCGGGGAGCTGTTTTTT. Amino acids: CASSPPTTGELFF.

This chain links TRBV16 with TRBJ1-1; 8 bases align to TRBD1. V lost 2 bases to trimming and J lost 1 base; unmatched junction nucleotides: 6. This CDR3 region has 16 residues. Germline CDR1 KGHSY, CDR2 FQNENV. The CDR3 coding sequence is TGTGCCAGCAGCCAACCAGGACAGGGACCGAACACTGAAGCTTTCTTT. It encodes CASSQPGQGPNTEAFF.

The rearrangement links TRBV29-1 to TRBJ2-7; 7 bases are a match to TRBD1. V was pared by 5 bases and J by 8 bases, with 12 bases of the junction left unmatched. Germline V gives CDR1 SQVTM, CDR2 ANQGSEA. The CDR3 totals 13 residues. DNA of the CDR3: TGCAGCGTTCCCGGGACAGAGACTACGAAGCAGTACTTC. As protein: CSVPGTETTKQYF.

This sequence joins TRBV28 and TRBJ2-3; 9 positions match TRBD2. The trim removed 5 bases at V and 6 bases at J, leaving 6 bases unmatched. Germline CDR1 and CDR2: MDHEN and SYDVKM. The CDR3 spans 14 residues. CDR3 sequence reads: CASSPIAGDDTQYF. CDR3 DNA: TGTGCCAGCAGTCCGATAGCGGGAGACGATACGCAGTATTTT.

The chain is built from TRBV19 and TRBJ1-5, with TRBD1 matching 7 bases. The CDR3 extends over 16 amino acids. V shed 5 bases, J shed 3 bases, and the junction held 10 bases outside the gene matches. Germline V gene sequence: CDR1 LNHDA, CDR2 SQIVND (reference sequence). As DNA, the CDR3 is TGTGCCAGTAGTTCAGTCCCGGACAGGCTCAATCAGCCCCAGCATTTT. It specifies CASSSVPDRLNQPQHF. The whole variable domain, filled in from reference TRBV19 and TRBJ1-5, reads DGGITQSPKYLFRKEGQNVTLSCEQNLNHDAMYWYRQDPGQGLRLIYYSQIVNDFQKGDIAEGYSVSREKKESFPLTVTSAQKNPTAFYLCASSSVPDRLNQPQHFGDGTRLSIL.

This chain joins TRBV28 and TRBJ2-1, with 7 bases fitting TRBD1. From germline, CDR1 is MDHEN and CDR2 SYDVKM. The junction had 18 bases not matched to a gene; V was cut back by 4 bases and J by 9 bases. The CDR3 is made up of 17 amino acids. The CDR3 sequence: CASSSGSVGGPKIEQFF. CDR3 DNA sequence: TGTGCCAGCAGTTCAGGTAGTGTAGGGGGCCCAAAGATTGAGCAGTTCTTC.

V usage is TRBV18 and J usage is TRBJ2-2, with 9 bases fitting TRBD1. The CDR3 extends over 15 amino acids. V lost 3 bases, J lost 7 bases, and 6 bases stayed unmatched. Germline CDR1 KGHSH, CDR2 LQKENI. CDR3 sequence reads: CASSPRGQGDGELFF. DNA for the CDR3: TGTGCCAGCTCACCGAGGGGACAGGGCGACGGGGAGCTGTTTTTT.

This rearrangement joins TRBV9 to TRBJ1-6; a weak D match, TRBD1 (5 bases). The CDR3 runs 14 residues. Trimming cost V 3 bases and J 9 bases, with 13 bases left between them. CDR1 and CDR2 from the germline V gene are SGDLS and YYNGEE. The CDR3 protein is CASSGEDIRSPLHF. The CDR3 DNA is TGTGCCAGCAGCGGGGAGGACATTCGTTCACCCCTCCACTTT.

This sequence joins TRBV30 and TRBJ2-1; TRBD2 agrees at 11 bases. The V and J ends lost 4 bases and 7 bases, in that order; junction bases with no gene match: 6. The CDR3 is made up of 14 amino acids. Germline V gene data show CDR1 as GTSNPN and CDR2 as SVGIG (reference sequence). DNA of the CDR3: TGTGCCTGGACCCCGGGACTAGCGGTTAATGAGCAGTTCTTC. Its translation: CAWTPGLAVNEQFF.